The rows below give T cell receptor beta chains drawn from one sample of a study of shared clonotypes between healthy human individuals. Data came from immunoSEQ multiplex PCR; TCRdb stores just in-frame clones and leaves some out. The table includes about 380,000 clones, 90% to 97% detected once. Sequenced sample: memory CD8+ T cells sorted from blood. These receptors were taken from a man under 40 in good health. The CDR3 runs from the conserved cysteine through the conserved F or W.

J	V	length	CDR3
TRBJ2-4	TRBV27	16	CASRGLAGGPKNIQYF
TRBJ1-1	TRBV7-9	14	CASSLGSWTAEAFF
TRBJ2-7	TRBV10-3	13	CAISDRDRGEQYF
TRBJ2-5	TRBV5-4	13	CASSFTGDRTQYF
TRBJ2-2	TRBV6-5	12	CAGRGNTGELFF
TRBJ2-7	TRBV10-3	15	CAISEPRDSSYEQYF
TRBJ1-5	TRBV4-1	16	CASSQGVVLSNQPQHF
TRBJ1-2	TRBV2	11	CASSDGYGYTF
TRBJ1-6	TRBV19	13	CASSRESDSPLHF
TRBJ2-7	TRBV27	14	CASGRTAYLLEQYF
TRBJ1-5	TRBV28	13	CASSFRGRPPQHF
TRBJ2-7	TRBV13	16	CASSLAEGGPSYEQYF
TRBJ2-4	TRBV27	17	CASSLGQGSLAKNIQYF
TRBJ2-7	TRBV5-6	14	CASSVGQEGYEQYF
TRBJ1-1	TRBV7-9	15	CASSFPGRMNTEAFF
TRBJ1-2	TRBV6-5	13	CASSYRGHYGYTF
TRBJ1-2	TRBV5-1	14	CASSFQGATYGYTF
TRBJ2-5	TRBV18	14	CASSPLDASGTQYF
TRBJ2-3	TRBV6-1	12	CASTMISDTQYF
TRBJ2-7	TRBV6-5	13	CASSRGVSYEQYF
TRBJ2-2	TRBV11-3	13	CASSLLGTGELFF
TRBJ2-7	TRBV30	13	CAWSATGVDEQYF
TRBJ1-2	TRBV18	14	CASSGRDRGYGYTF
TRBJ2-5	TRBV18	14	CASSPRQFSVSQYF
TRBJ2-1	TRBV28	14	CASSLGSAYNEQFF
TRBJ2-5	TRBV4-1	15	CASSQRTSGQETQYF
TRBJ2-3	TRBV5-6	13	CASSLISTDTQYF
TRBJ2-3	TRBV6-5	16	CASSWGGGLRGDTQYF
TRBJ2-2	TRBV9	15	CASSASGGLTGELFF
TRBJ2-1	TRBV29-1	15	CSARSGRGSYNEQFF
TRBJ2-5	TRBV15	13	CATIPGHRETQYF
TRBJ1-5	TRBV7-3	13	CASSSEINQPQHF
TRBJ1-2	TRBV10-3	16	CAISDPDRLRAYGYTF
TRBJ2-5	TRBV7-9	16	CASSSLLGGGRETQYF
TRBJ2-3	TRBV18	16	CASSPLAGGPVDTQYF
TRBJ1-1	TRBV19	16	CASSIPGQGANTEAFF
TRBJ2-5	TRBV9	15	CASSSGKGSVETQYF
TRBJ1-5	TRBV2	14	CASSELLGGQPQHF
TRBJ2-5	TRBV6-6	12	CASSYRRVTQYF
TRBJ2-1	TRBV7-9	16	CASSLTPSGAYNEQFF
TRBJ2-7	TRBV29-1	13	CSVDGDGTYEQYF
TRBJ2-7	TRBV6-1	11	CASSEYYEQYF
TRBJ2-7	TRBV30	12	CAWSGLSYEQYF
TRBJ2-1	TRBV7-9	16	CASSLSLRVSYNEQFF
TRBJ2-3	TRBV9	15	CASSPPNGALGTQYF
TRBJ2-5	TRBV29-1	13	CSVIDTGIETQYF
TRBJ2-2	TRBV11-2	17	CASSLGLAGSYTGELFF
TRBJ1-1	TRBV4-2	15	CASSQDAQMNTEAFF
TRBJ2-2	TRBV5-8	13	CASSRTGSGELFF
TRBJ1-1	TRBV5-1	14	CASSTQDRNTEAFF
TRBJ2-7	TRBV7-9	14	CASSLVPGTYEQYF
TRBJ2-5	TRBV6-1	13	CASSSPGGETQYF
TRBJ2-2	TRBV5-6	19	CASSLFLRAAGGSTGELFF
TRBJ2-3	TRBV11-3	11	CASSLGDTQYF
TRBJ2-4	TRBV5-1	16	CARLFGSGGVQNIQYF